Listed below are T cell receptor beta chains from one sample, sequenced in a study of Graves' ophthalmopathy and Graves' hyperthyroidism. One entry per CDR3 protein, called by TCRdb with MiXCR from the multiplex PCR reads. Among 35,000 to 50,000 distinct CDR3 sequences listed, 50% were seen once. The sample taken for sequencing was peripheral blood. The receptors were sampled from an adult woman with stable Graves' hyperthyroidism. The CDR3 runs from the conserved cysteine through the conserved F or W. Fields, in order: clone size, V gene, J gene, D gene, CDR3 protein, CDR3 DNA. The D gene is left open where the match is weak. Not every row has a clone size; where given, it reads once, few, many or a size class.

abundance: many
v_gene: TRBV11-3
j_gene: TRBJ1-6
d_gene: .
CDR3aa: CASSSHNSAWGSPLHF
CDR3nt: TGTGCCAGCAGCTCGCACAACTCAGCCTGGGGTTCACCCCTCCACTTT

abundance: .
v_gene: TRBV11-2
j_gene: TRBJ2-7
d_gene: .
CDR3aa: CASSLEAGAIHEQYF
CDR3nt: TGTGCCAGCAGCTTAGAGGCGGGGGCCATCCACGAGCAGTACTTC

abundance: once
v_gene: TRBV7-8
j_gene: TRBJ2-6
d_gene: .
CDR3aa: CASSYREAIVTEAF
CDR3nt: TGTGCCAGCAGCTACAGGGAGGCCATTGTCACTGAAGCTTTC

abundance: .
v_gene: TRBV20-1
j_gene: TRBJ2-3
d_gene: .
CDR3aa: CSASPGKLRDTQYF
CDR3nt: TGCAGTGCTAGCCCAGGGAAATTGAGAGATACGCAGTATTTT

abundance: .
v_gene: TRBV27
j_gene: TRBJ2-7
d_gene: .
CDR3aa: CTSSFMGLEQYF
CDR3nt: TGTACCAGCAGTTTCATGGGACTCGAGCAGTACTTC

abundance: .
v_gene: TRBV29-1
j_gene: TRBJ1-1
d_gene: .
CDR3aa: CSASTDWNTEAFF
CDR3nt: TGCAGCGCCTCGACAGATTGGAACACTGAAGCTTTCTTT

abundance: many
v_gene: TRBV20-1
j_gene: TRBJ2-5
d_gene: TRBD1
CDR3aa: CSARDSRQGRRGTQYF
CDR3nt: TGCAGTGCTAGAGATTCTAGACAGGGGCGCCGGGGGACCCAGTACTTC

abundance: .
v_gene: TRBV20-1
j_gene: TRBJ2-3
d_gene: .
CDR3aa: CSAMDPKADTQYF
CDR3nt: TGCAGTGCTATGGATCCAAAAGCAGATACGCAGTATTTT

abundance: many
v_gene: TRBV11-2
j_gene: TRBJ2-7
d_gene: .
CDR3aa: CASSPGAEGYEQYF
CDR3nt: TGTGCCAGCAGCCCCGGGGCGGAAGGGTACGAGCAGTACTTC

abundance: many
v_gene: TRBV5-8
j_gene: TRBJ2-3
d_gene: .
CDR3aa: CASSLQGLDTQYF
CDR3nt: TGTGCCAGCAGCTTACAGGGCTTGGATACGCAGTATTTT

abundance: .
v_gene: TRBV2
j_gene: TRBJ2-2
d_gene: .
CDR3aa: CASSPSHSTGELFF
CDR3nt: TGTGCCAGCAGTCCATCTCATAGCACCGGGGAGCTGTTCTTT

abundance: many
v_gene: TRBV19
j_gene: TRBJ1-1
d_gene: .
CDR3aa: CASRRQGNTGAFF
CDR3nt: TGTGCCAGTAGGCGGCAAGGGAACACTGGAGCTTTCTTT

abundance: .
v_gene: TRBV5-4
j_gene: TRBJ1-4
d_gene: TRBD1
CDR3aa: CASSLGDSSPVSFNEKLFF
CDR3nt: TGTGCCAGCAGCTTGGGGGACAGCTCCCCGGTCTCCTTTAATGAAAAACTGTTTTTT

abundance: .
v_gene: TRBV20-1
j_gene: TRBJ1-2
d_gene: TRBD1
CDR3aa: CSAGTGYGYTF
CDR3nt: TGCAGTGCCGGGACAGGGTATGGCTACACCTTC

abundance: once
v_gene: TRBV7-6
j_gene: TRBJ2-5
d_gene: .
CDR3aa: CASSLEASGVGTQETQYF
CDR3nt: TGTGCCAGCAGCTTAGAAGCATCGGGAGTGGGGACTCAAGAGACCCAGTACTTC

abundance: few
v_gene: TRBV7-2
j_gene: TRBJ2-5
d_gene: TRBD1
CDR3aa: CASSQGTGDRKTQYF
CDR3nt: TGTGCCAGCAGCCAGGGGACAGGGGATCGGAAGACCCAGTACTTC

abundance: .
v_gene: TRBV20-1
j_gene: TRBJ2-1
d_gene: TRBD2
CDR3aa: CSARLAGGEQFF
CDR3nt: TGCAGTGCGAGACTAGCGGGAGGTGAGCAGTTCTTC

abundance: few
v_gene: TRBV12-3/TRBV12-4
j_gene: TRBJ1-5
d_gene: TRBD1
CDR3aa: CASSLAGQGNQPQHF
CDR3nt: TGTGCCAGCAGTTTAGCAGGACAGGGCAATCAGCCCCAGCATTTT

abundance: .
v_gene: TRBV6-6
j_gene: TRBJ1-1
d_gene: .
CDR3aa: CASRGQRNTEAFF
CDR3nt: TGTGCCAGCAGGGGACAACGGAACACTGAAGCTTTCTTT

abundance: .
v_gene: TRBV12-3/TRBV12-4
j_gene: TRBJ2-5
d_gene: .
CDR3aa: CASSFGRDQPQYF
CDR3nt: TGTGCCAGCAGTTTTGGACGGGATCAGCCCCAGTACTTC

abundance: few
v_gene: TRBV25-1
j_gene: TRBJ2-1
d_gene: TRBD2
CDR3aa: CASSRRYGRAFEQFF
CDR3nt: TGTGCCAGCAGTCGAAGGTATGGGAGGGCCTTCGAGCAGTTCTTC

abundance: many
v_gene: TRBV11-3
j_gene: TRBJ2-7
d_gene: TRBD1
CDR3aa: CASSLDRPASYEQYF
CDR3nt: TGTGCCAGCAGCTTGGACAGGCCGGCCTCCTACGAGCAGTACTTC

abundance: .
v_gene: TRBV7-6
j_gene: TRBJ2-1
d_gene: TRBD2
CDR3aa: CASSLVPGTSGSYEQFF
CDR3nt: TGTGCCAGCAGCTTAGTTCCCGGGACTAGCGGGAGTTATGAGCAGTTCTTC

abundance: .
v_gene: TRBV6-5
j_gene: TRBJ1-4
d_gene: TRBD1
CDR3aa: CASSYSRQGEKLFF
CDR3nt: TGTGCCAGCAGTTACTCGAGACAGGGTGAAAAACTGTTTTTT

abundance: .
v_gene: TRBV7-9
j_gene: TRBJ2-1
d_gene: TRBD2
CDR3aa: CASSFGGGSSYNEQFF
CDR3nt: TGTGCCAGCAGCTTCGGTGGCGGGAGCTCCTACAATGAGCAGTTCTTC

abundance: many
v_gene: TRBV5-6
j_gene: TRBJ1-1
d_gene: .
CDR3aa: CASSLWNVGATEAFF
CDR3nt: TGTGCCAGCAGCTTGTGGAATGTCGGGGCCACTGAAGCTTTCTTT

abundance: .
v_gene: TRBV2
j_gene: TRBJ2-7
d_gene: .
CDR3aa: CATDSTYEQYF
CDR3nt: TGTGCCACGGACAGCACCTACGAGCAGTACTTC

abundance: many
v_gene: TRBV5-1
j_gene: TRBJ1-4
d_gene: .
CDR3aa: CASSATGGSANEKLFF
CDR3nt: TGCGCCAGCAGCGCCACGGGGGGCTCGGCTAATGAAAAACTGTTTTTT

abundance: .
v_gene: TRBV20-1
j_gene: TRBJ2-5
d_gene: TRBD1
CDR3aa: CSASTQGQGAETQYF
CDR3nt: TGCAGTGCTTCGACACAAGGACAGGGGGCTGAGACCCAGTACTTC

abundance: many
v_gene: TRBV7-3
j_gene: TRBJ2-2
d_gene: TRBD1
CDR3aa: CASSSTGTGELFF
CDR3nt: TGTGCCAGCAGCTCGACAGGGACCGGGGAGCTGTTTTTT

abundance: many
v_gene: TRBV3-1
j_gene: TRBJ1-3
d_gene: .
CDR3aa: CASSQESGNTIYF
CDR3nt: TGTGCCAGCAGCCAAGAATCTGGAAACACCATATATTTT

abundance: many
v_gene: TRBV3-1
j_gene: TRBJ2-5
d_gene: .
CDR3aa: CASSQGTAQETQYF
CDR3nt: TGTGCCAGCAGCCAAGGGACAGCCCAAGAGACCCAGTACTTC